Included here is one TCR beta chain sequence, with context. What it recognizes is unknown. The data are from a study of blood T cells in healthy people across ages. Primers used in a second PCR of about 6 to 11 cycles were a sample-barcoded 5' primer and a J-beta primer mix. The template-switch adaptor, which had 12 random nucleotides, put a tag on each cDNA molecule. A single record per CDR3 protein comes from TCRdb applying MiXCR to the 5' RACE reads. The sample records roughly 800,000 distinct CDR3 sequences, roughly 50% being singletons. The study's findings and limits: One million T cells yielded diversity estimates that were considered underestimates. Fewer expanded clones and more diversity marked long-lived versus aged donors.

The CDR3 extends over 11 amino acids. The germline gives CDR1 SNHLY, CDR2 FYNNEI. V was trimmed by 7 bases and J by 7 bases, leaving 8 bases between them. Drawing of peripheral blood yielded roughly 10 milliliters from each donor. The sequenced sample was blood. V and J are TRBV2 and TRBJ2-1; tentatively, D is TRBD1 (6 bases). This sequence was found in a man older than 75 in good health. For the CDR3, the DNA is TGTGCCAGCACCGGACAGAATGAGCAGTTCTTC. It specifies CASTGQNEQFF.